This record looks at one TCR beta chain sequence and its context. Its antigen is undetermined. Germline CDR1 is MNHEY and CDR2 is SVGAGI. The CDR3 covers 14 residues. Unmatched junction bases numbered 6, after V lost 6 bases and J lost 4 bases. This record comes from a study of T cell responses to AZD1222 COVID-19 vaccine. Libraries were prepared by immunoSEQ multiplex PCR; TCRdb keeps only in-frame clonotypes and omits some of them. The top ten clones hold about 1.5% of a sample with 110,000 to 150,000 clones, 75% to 90% of them seen once. Study observations and caveats: Unmutated variant regions are reportedly targeted by nearly half of spike-specific TCRs.

The chain carries TRBV6-5 and TRBJ1-2, with 9 bases fitting TRBD1. The specimen comprised peripheral blood, sampled on day 0 of AZD1222 vaccination. This TCR came from an adult in good health. The CDR3 loop reads CASRAVQGAYGYTF. The CDR3 region has the DNA TGTGCCAGCAGGGCGGTACAGGGGGCCTATGGCTACACCTTC.